Described below is a single T cell receptor (beta chain) sequence and its context. Its antigen is not known. At one end the junction does not follow the germline gene, possibly because of a read error. The data originate from a study of blood T cells in healthy people across ages. Then a second PCR, running roughly 7 to 11 cycles, was carried out with a sample-barcoded 5' primer and a J-beta primer mix. Template switching added a 12-random-nucleotide identifier to every cDNA molecule. One entry per CDR3 protein results from TCRdb running MiXCR on the 5' RACE reads. Among roughly 680,000 distinct CDR3 sequences, around 48% were seen once, and the ten largest hold 25% to 35%. The CDR3 is 10 residues long. Germline-derived CDR1 and CDR2 are SQVTM and ANQGSEA. Study-wide findings and caveats: Researchers report that TCR beta diversity correlated strongly with naive T cell percentage. Age brought a roughly linear fall in TCR beta diversity measured per million T cells.

Sequencing was carried out using blood. The receptor was derived from a woman in her sixties or seventies in good health. This chain uses TRBV29-1 with TRBJ2-7; D is unresolved. The CDR3, as DNA: TGCAGCGCTGAATCCGGGGAGCAGTACTTC. It yields the protein CSAESGEQYF.